The 15 T cell receptor beta chains listed next were all sequenced from one sample in a study of T cell responses to AZD1222 COVID-19 vaccine. Generated by immunoSEQ multiplex PCR, the TCRdb table keeps only in-frame clones and is missing some. The sample has some 130,000 clones, 70% to 90% seen once; the top ten hold more than 20%. Sequencing was performed on peripheral blood, taken on day 0 of AZD1222 vaccination. These receptors came from an adult in good health.

The chain combines TRBV3-1 (or the pseudogene TRBV3-2) with TRBJ1-2, with D hard to call. Germline CDR1 reads LGHDT; CDR2 reads YNNKEL (reference sequence). V dropped 3 bases and J dropped 8 bases, with 13 bases sitting between them. The CDR3 is 13 residues long. DNA for the CDR3: TGTGCCAGCAGCCACCACCGGACGACGGGCTACACCTTC. Protein: CASSHHRTTGYTF.

J is TRBJ1-3 and V is TRBV7-9, with D possibly matching TRBD1 (6 bases). From germline, CDR1 is SEHNR and CDR2 FQNEAQ (reference sequence). V lost 6 bases and J 2 bases, leaving 8 bases between the germline ends. The CDR3 consists of 13 residues. The CDR3 sequence is CASSQGPGNTIYF. CDR3 coding DNA: TGTGCCAGCAGTCAGGGGCCTGGAAACACCATATATTTT.

V is TRBV5-1 and J is TRBJ2-5, with 8 positions matching TRBD1. Germline CDR1 reads SGHRS; CDR2 reads YFSETQ. Trimming at V came to 0 bases and at J to 4 bases, leaving 11 bases not matched to a gene. There are 17 residues in the CDR3. Here the CDR3 DNA reads TGCGCCAGCAGCTTGGCCCCGGCAGGGGGCTCAAGAGAGACCCAGTACTTC. It codes for CASSLAPAGGSRETQYF.

V gene TRBV19 combines with J gene TRBJ1-2; TRBD1 matches 7 bases. Germline trimming cut 3 bases from V and 2 bases from J; bases unmatched to any gene: 9. This CDR3 is 16 amino acids long. Germline V gene sequence: CDR1 LNHDA, CDR2 SQIVND (reference sequence). As DNA, the CDR3 is TGTGCCAGTAGTATCGGAACAGGGACAGCAAACTATGGCTACACCTTC. The encoded protein is CASSIGTGTANYGYTF.

This chain connects TRBV19 to TRBJ2-7, with no clear D. Germline values: CDR1 LNHDA, CDR2 SQIVND (reference sequence). The length of the CDR3 is 13 residues. V lost 10 bases and J lost 4, with 17 bases in between. The CDR3 nucleotides read TGTGCCACTAAGCTGCCGGAAGGATACGAGCAGTACTTC. Protein: CATKLPEGYEQYF.

This clone was detected only once. The genes are TRBV6-5 and TRBJ1-2; D not resolved. The CDR3 has 15 amino acids. Germline V gene data show CDR1 as MNHEY and CDR2 as SVGAGI. The V end lost 0 bases, the J end lost 4 bases, and 12 bases lay between the germline ends. The CDR3 reads CASSYSKEGTYGYTF. The CDR3 region has the DNA TGTGCCAGCAGTTACTCGAAGGAGGGAACCTATGGCTACACCTTC.

J is TRBJ1-1 and V is TRBV2; D is ambiguous. Germline CDR1 and CDR2: SNHLY and FYNNEI. The CDR3 has 11 amino acids. Trimming left V 4 bases short and J 7 bases short, with 7 bases between. CDR3 DNA sequence: TGTGCCAGCAGTGTGTTCGATGAAGCTTTCTTT. Its protein is CASSVFDEAFF.

The chain links TRBV6-5 to TRBJ2-1; a possible D gene is TRBD1 (5 bases). Germline assignment: CDR1 MNHEY and CDR2 SVGAGI. V was clipped by 5 bases and J by 10 bases, with 9 bases between them. This CDR3 contains 11 residues. The CDR3 region is CASSLRQEQFF. DNA of the CDR3: TGTGCCAGCAGTCTACGACAGGAGCAGTTCTTC.

CDR3 DNA sequence: TGTGCCAGCAGCTTCCCCCCCGGACAGGGCGGCGAGCAGTACTTC. Translation gives CASSFPPGQGGEQYF. The genes are TRBV7-2 and TRBJ2-7; 8 bases map to TRBD1. The V and J ends lost 3 bases and 6 bases, in that order; junction bases with no gene match: 10. In germline, CDR1 is SGHTA, CDR2 FQGNSA. The CDR3 totals 15 residues.

The chain is built from TRBV5-1 and TRBJ1-2, with 8 bases matching TRBD1. With V trimmed by 1 base and J by 3 bases, 5 bases remained unmatched. This CDR3 spans 15 amino acids. CDR1 is SGHRS and CDR2 is YFSETQ in the germline V gene. As DNA, the CDR3 is TGCGCCAGCAGCTTGCGACAGGGGACAGACTATGGCTACACCTTC. Its protein is CASSLRQGTDYGYTF.

This rearrangement joins TRBV28 to TRBJ1-4, with TRBD1 matching 7 bases. J lost 5 bases, V lost 6 bases, and 6 bases had no gene match. Looked up from germline, CDR1 is MDHEN and CDR2 is SYDVKM. The CDR3 covers 14 residues. The CDR3 DNA is TGTGCCAGCAGCGCCACAGGGGCAAATGAAAAACTGTTTTTT. Residues: CASSATGANEKLFF.

For this clone: This same CDR3 is encoded by further DNA sequences in the sample. V is TRBV21-1 and J is TRBJ1-6; TRBD1 is taken as the D call from the table, unchecked against the DNA. TRBV21-1 is flagged as a pseudogene. The CDR3 totals 15 residues. CDR3 sequence (DNA): TGTCCCAGCAGCCCCCCCGGACAGGGGGGCTCACCCCTCCACTTT. Encoded protein: CPSSPPGQGGSPLHF.

The chain couples TRBV10-1 to TRBJ1-4; a possible D gene is TRBD1 (6 bases). The CDR3 extends over 13 amino acids. Trimming shortened V by 4 bases and J by 3 bases, and 6 bases separated the two germline ends. Germline V gene lookup returns CDR1 WNHNN and CDR2 SYGVQD (reference sequence). CDR3 DNA: TGCGCCAGCAGTGGGACAGCTAATGAAAAACTGTTTTTT. The encoded protein is CASSGTANEKLFF.

The J gene is TRBJ1-1, the V gene TRBV12-3 or TRBV12-4; D is undetermined. The CDR3 is 13 residues long. V shed 6 bases and J shed 7 bases, with 15 bases lying between them. CDR3: CASSLGPGGEAFF. The CDR3 DNA sequence: TGTGCCAGCAGCCTTGGGCCGGGTGGTGAAGCTTTCTTT.

V usage is TRBV28 and J usage is TRBJ1-5; possible D gene TRBD1, 6 bases. V lost 5 bases, J lost 0 bases, and 23 bases lay in between. This CDR3 is 19 amino acids long. Germline V gives CDR1 MDHEN, CDR2 SYDVKM. The CDR3 coding sequence is TGTGCCAGCAGTCAAACTTATGGAACAGGGAAGGATAGCAATCAGCCCCAGCATTTT. Amino acid sequence: CASSQTYGTGKDSNQPQHF.